Presented here are 9 T cell receptor beta chains from one specimen sequenced in a study of vaccination effects on CD4 cells after COVID-19. Their antigen targets remain unknown. In the ViraFEST assay, antigen-specific CD4+ clonotypes were identified by expansion after peptide-pool stimulation. Isolating CD4+ T cells followed more than 9 days of culture. From March to December 2020, the person had a SARS-CoV-2 infection that was confirmed by PCR. Data came from immunoSEQ multiplex PCR; TCRdb stores just in-frame clones and leaves some out. The profile shows some 35,000 clones, over 60% of them singletons. Specimen: CD4+ T cells from PBMCs cultured with HCoV-NL63 spike peptides, collected before COVID-19 vaccination. Receptors originate from a human donor who had a prior SARS-CoV-2 infection.

Here the CDR3 DNA reads TGCGCCAGCAGCTTGGTGGACACCAACTATGGCTACACCTTC. As protein: CASSLVDTNYGYTF. The chain carries TRBV5-1 and TRBJ1-2; D possibly corresponds to TRBD1 (5 bases). Germline V gives CDR1 SGHRS, CDR2 YFSETQ. Trimming left V 0 bases short and J 2 bases short, with 8 bases between. The CDR3 totals 14 residues.

This rearrangement joins TRBV19 to TRBJ1-5, with TRBD1 identical over 9 bases. J gave up 4 bases and V 11 bases, and 15 bases lay outside the gene matches. Germline V gene lookup returns CDR1 LNHDA and CDR2 SQIVND (reference sequence). The length of the CDR3 is 16 residues. CDR3 sequence (DNA): TGTGCCGTCCAACCTTCCGGGACAGGGCGTAATCAGCCCCAGCATTTT. Translating it yields CAVQPSGTGRNQPQHF.

This chain links TRBV5-4 with TRBJ2-3; 7 bases are a match to TRBD1. The CDR3 extends over 17 amino acids. Germline V gene lookup returns CDR1 SGHNT and CDR2 YYREEE (reference sequence). V trimming: 3 bases; J trimming: 1 base; junction bases outside the gene matches: 11. CDR3 loop: CASSSILWGTGTDTQYF. In DNA, the CDR3 is TGTGCCAGCAGCTCGATACTCTGGGGGACAGGCACAGATACGCAGTATTTT.

This CDR3 reads CATSSLSSETQYF. As DNA, the CDR3 is TGTGCCACCAGCAGTCTCTCCAGCGAGACCCAGTACTTC. The rearrangement joins TRBV15 to TRBJ2-5; no firm D call. V dropped 3 bases and J dropped 5 bases, with 10 bases sitting between them. CDR1 is LNHNV and CDR2 is YYDKDF in the germline V gene (reference sequence). The CDR3 is 13 amino acids.

This chain uses TRBV29-1 with TRBJ2-3; TRBD1 aligns across 7 bases. Germline-derived CDR1 and CDR2 are SQVTM and ANQGSEA. V lost 7 bases and J lost 3; bases outside the gene matches: 7. The length of the CDR3 is 13 residues. The CDR3 sequence: CSATGARTDTQYF. The CDR3 DNA follows: TGCAGCGCTACAGGGGCAAGGACAGATACGCAGTATTTT.

The chain uses TRBV21-1 and TRBJ1-2; the table's D gene call, TRBD1, was not cross checked with the DNA. TRBV21-1 counts as a pseudogene. CDR3 length equals 16 residues. The CDR3 DNA reads as TGTGCCAGCAGCAAAGCCCTCCAGGGCAGAAACTATGGCTACACCTTC. It translates to CASSKALQGRNYGYTF.

The chain combines TRBV6-6 with TRBJ2-7, with D unresolved. V lost 4 bases and J lost 2, with 9 bases in between. The CDR3 is 13 amino acids. Germline lookup yields CDR1 MNHNY and CDR2 SVGAGI (reference sequence). The CDR3: CASSFGRPYEQYF. CDR3 nucleotides: TGTGCCAGCAGTTTCGGGCGTCCCTACGAGCAGTACTTC.

In this sample, this clone turned up a few times. The rearrangement joins TRBV3-1 (or the pseudogene TRBV3-2) to TRBJ1-4; D not certain. CDR1 and CDR2 from the germline V gene are LGHDT and YNNKEL (reference sequence). V was clipped by 3 bases and J by 8 bases, with 13 bases between them. This CDR3 contains 14 residues. The CDR3 loop is CASSHWASREKLFF. The CDR3 nucleotides are TGTGCCAGCAGCCATTGGGCTAGCCGGGAAAAACTGTTTTTT.

The V gene is TRBV4-2, the J gene TRBJ1-2; D is possibly TRBD1 (6 bases). The CDR3 consists of 15 residues. With 0 bases removed from V and 8 bases from J, the gap between germline ends came to 16 bases. CDR1 and CDR2 (germline): LGHNA, YNFKEQ. Written as DNA, the CDR3 is TGTGCCAGCAGCCAAGATGAAGGGGGAGGGGTCGGCTACACCTTC. Residues: CASSQDEGGGVGYTF.